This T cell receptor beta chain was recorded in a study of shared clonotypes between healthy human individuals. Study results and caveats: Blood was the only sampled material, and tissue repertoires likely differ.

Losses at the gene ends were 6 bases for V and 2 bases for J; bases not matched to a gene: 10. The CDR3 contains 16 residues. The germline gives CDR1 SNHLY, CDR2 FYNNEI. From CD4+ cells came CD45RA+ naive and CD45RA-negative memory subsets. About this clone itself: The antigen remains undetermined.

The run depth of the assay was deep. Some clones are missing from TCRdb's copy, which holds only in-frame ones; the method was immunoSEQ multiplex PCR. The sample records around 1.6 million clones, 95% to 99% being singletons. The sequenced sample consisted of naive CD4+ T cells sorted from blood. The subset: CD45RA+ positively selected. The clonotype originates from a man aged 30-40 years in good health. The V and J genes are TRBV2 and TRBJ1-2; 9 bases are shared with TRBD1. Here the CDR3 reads CASSERGDRGNYGYTF. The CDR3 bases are TGTGCCAGCAGCGAACGGGGTGACAGGGGGAACTATGGCTACACCTTC.